This T cell receptor (beta chain) was retrieved from a study of shared clonotypes between healthy human individuals. In the study overall: Used for every donor were three CD4 naive, three CD4 memory, two CD8 naive and one CD8 memory plate.

The repertoire was sequenced with immunoSEQ multiplex PCR; TCRdb's copy has only in-frame clones and lacks some. The table has hundreds of thousands of clones, about 96% seen once; the top ten hold under 0.25%. CD8 cells classed as naive were CD45RO-negative and positively selected for CCR7, excluding terminally differentiated effector memory CD45RA+ cells. Healthy and HIV-negative, the adult donors had no recent acute infections or vaccinations. Adults of Caucasian background living in Nashville, Tennessee made up all donors. This clonotype was sampled from a young man in good health. The sequenced sample was naive CD8+ T cells sorted from blood.

The CDR3 region has the DNA TGTGCCAGCAGCAAAGTGGGGGTTGCCTCTAAAAACACTGAAGCTTTCTTT. Protein: CASSKVGVASKNTEAFF. The chain combines TRBV21-1 with TRBJ1-1. TRBV21-1 is recorded as a pseudogene. This CDR3 region has 17 residues.